This T cell receptor beta chain was sequenced during a study of blood T cell repertoires in COVID-19. Turning to the study itself: Material from acute and convalescent COVID-19 was sourced from the United States, Italy and Spain.

Under the authors' procedure: Estimation of nucleated cell counts was performed using reference gene primer amplification. Libraries were prepared by immunoSEQ multiplex PCR; TCRdb keeps only in-frame clonotypes and omits some of them. The V and J calls and clone size were taken over from that table, and D and trimming were inferred from the DNA. Counted here are approximately 280,000 clones, 89% occurring once; the ten biggest clones make up roughly an eighth. This clone was seen more than once but under ten times. Sequenced: peripheral blood. The TCR originated in a woman between 55 and 75 years old with acute or convalescent COVID-19.

The CDR3 region has the DNA TGTGCCACCAGTGATTACAGGGAGTCCAACGAGCAGTACTTC. Its protein product is CATSDYRESNEQYF. The chain couples TRBV24-1 to TRBJ2-7, with D tentatively TRBD1 (6 bases). The length of the CDR3 is 14 residues. Germline V CDR1 and CDR2: KGHDR, SFDVKD. V gave up 2 bases and J gave up 5 bases, with 12 bases separating them.